These 27 T cell receptor beta chains came from one sample sequenced in a study of cytomegalovirus exposure and HLA in healthy donors. Primers for the PCR totalled 60 Vbeta and 13 Jbeta. Only in-frame clones appear in the TCRdb table, and some are missing; sequencing was by immunoSEQ multiplex PCR. The top ten hold 0.58% of the sample, which has some 200,000 clones, 82% seen once. The sample taken for sequencing was PBMCs. These TCRs come from a middle-aged woman in good health and CMV-seronegative.

As for this clone: The same CDR3 arises from other DNA sequences in this sample as well. The chain has TRBV9 and TRBJ1-1, with D perhaps TRBD1 (5 bases). Trimming removed 0 bases from V and 4 bases from J, with 7 bases in between. This CDR3 comprises 13 residues. Germline assignment: CDR1 SGDLS and CDR2 YYNGEE. CDR3 bases: TGTGCCAGCAGCGTAGGTCAGGGCACTGAAGCTTTCTTT. It encodes CASSVGQGTEAFF.

The V call is TRBV15, the J call TRBJ2-7; unclear D gene. The CDR3 runs to 12 residues. From germline, CDR1 is LNHNV and CDR2 YYDKDF (reference sequence). Trimming left V 3 bases short and J 5 bases short, with 8 bases between. The CDR3: CATSSLGDEQYF. The CDR3 nucleotides read TGTGCCACCAGCAGCCTCGGTGACGAGCAGTACTTC. The full variable domain, completed using reference TRBV15 and TRBJ2-7, is DAMVIQNPRYQVTQFGKPVTLSCSQTLNHNVMYWYQQKSSQAPKLLFHYYDKDFNNEADTPDNFQSRRPNTSFCFLDIRSPGLGDTAMYLCATSSLGDEQYFGPGTRLTVT.

The chain joins TRBV5-5 to TRBJ2-4; TRBD1 matches 8 bases. From germline, CDR1 is SGHKS and CDR2 YYEKEE (reference sequence). Unmatched junction bases numbered 14, after V lost 4 bases and J lost 11 bases. The CDR3 runs to 15 residues. In nucleotides, the CDR3 is TGTGCCAGCAGCCCCGGCTCGGGACAGGCTTCGTTTCAGTACTTC. This codes for CASSPGSGQASFQYF.

The chain joins TRBV2 to TRBJ1-5, with D maybe TRBD1 (6 bases). The CDR3 contains 13 residues. Trimming took 8 bases from V and 3 from J, leaving 11 bases between them. Germline V gene sequence: CDR1 SNHLY, CDR2 FYNNEI. CDR3 coding DNA: TGTGCCAGCTGTGGACAGTACAATCAGCCCCAGCATTTT. The encoded protein is CASCGQYNQPQHF.

The rearrangement uses TRBV7-2 and TRBJ1-1; 7 bases agree with TRBD1. The CDR3 spans 14 residues. V was pared by 6 bases and J by 6 bases, with 10 bases of the junction left unmatched. Per germline, CDR1 SGHTA and CDR2 FQGNSA. In DNA form, the CDR3 reads TGTGCCAGCAGGAGGACAGGACGAGGCGCTGAAGCTTTCTTT. Translation: CASRRTGRGAEAFF.

CDR3 sequence: CASSRTGSNQPQHF. The CDR3 DNA reads TGTGCCAGCAGTCGGACTGGCTCCAATCAGCCCCAGCATTTT. J is TRBJ1-5 and V is TRBV21-1. TRBV21-1 is listed as a pseudogene. The CDR3 runs 14 residues.

The rearrangement uses TRBV29-1 and TRBJ2-5; maybe TRBD1 (6 bases). CDR3 length equals 13 residues. V lost 6 bases and J 2 bases, leaving 13 bases between the germline ends. CDR1 and CDR2 from the germline V gene are SQVTM and ANQGSEA. The CDR3 reads CSVDSNLQETQYF. The DNA for the CDR3 is TGCAGCGTGGACAGCAACCTTCAAGAGACCCAGTACTTC.

J is TRBJ1-1 and V is TRBV7-9; unclear D gene. Germline CDR1 is SEHNR and CDR2 is FQNEAQ (reference sequence). The CDR3 loop spans 14 amino acids. The V gene lost 3 bases and the J gene lost 4 bases, with 12 bases spanning the gap. The CDR3 protein is CASSFDAGGTEAFF. The CDR3 nucleotides read TGTGCCAGCAGCTTCGACGCGGGAGGCACTGAAGCTTTCTTT.

A few counts support this clone. DNA for the CDR3: TGCGCCAGCAGCCAAGACGCGGGAAGGGCCGGGGAGCTGTTTTTT. This gives the protein CASSQDAGRAGELFF. The genes are TRBV4-3 and TRBJ2-2, with TRBD2 as a possible D gene (6 bases). This CDR3 comprises 15 residues. V gave up 0 bases and J gave up 6 bases, with 11 bases separating them. Per the germline V gene, CDR1 is LGHNA and CDR2 is YSLEER.

This clone was counted a single time. The chain carries TRBV5-1 and TRBJ2-7; 7 bases match TRBD1. This CDR3 region has 20 residues. The ends lost 0 bases at V and 1 base at J; junction bases unmatched: 19. Germline V lookup: CDR1 SGHRS, CDR2 YFSETQ. DNA of the CDR3: TGCGCCAGCAGCTTGGCCCCGGCCTCCGCCGGCAGGGGGAATTCCTACGAGCAGTACTTC. It yields the protein CASSLAPASAGRGNSYEQYF. The full variable domain, its missing parts supplied by reference TRBV5-1 and TRBJ2-7, is KAGVTQTPRYLIKTRGQQVTLSCSPISGHRSVSWYQQTPGQGLQFLFEYFSETQRNKGNFPGRFSGRQFSNSRSEMNVSTLELGDSALYLCASSLAPASAGRGNSYEQYFGPGTRLTVT.

The chain couples TRBV7-2 to TRBJ2-7; 7 bases are shared with TRBD1. V lost 5 bases to trimming and J lost 2 bases; unmatched junction nucleotides: 3. The germline CDR1 and CDR2 sequences are SGHTA and FQGNSA. This CDR3 is 13 amino acids long. The CDR3 DNA reads as TGTGCCAGCAGCGCCGGGACAGCCTACGAGCAGTACTTC. It specifies CASSAGTAYEQYF.

The chain recombines TRBV13 with TRBJ1-2; TRBD1 matches at 11 bases. J was trimmed by 8 bases and V by 2 bases; bases with no gene match: 4. CDR3 length: 14 amino acids. Germline V gene data show CDR1 as PRHDT and CDR2 as FYEKMQ (reference sequence). The CDR3 sequence: CASSLTGTGGGYTF. The DNA for the CDR3 is TGTGCCAGCAGCTTAACCGGGACAGGGGGGGGCTACACCTTC.

This clone was detected once. V gene TRBV19 combines with J gene TRBJ2-7; TRBD1 matches at 7 bases. The CDR3 runs 13 residues. CDR1 is LNHDA, CDR2 SQIVND, per germline (reference sequence). V gave up 5 bases and J gave up 7 bases; unmatched junction bases: 8. CDR3 sequence reads: CASSADRSREQYF. The CDR3 DNA follows: TGTGCCAGTAGTGCGGACAGGTCGCGGGAGCAGTACTTC.

The chain couples TRBV9 to TRBJ1-3; 8 nucleotides match TRBD1. Trimming cost V 4 bases and J 0 bases; bases outside gene matches: 6. Germline V gene sequence: CDR1 SGDLS, CDR2 YYNGEE. The CDR3 has 16 residues. The CDR3 nucleotides are TGTGCCAGCAGCTCCCGGACAGGGCGCTCTGGAAACACCATATATTTT. Amino acid sequence: CASSSRTGRSGNTIYF.

V is TRBV19 and J is TRBJ1-1; D ambiguous. Germline CDR1 reads LNHDA; CDR2 reads SQIVND (reference sequence). V lost 3 bases and J lost 6, with 11 bases in between. The CDR3 extends over 13 amino acids. As DNA, the CDR3 is TGTGCCAGTAGTATTAGTGGTGAGGCTGAAGCTTTCTTT. Protein product: CASSISGEAEAFF.

The chain couples TRBV27 to TRBJ1-1; 7 nucleotides match TRBD1. V trimming: 5 bases; J trimming: 2 bases; junction bases outside the gene matches: 5. Germline lookup yields CDR1 MNHEY and CDR2 SMNVEV (reference sequence). The CDR3 has 14 amino acids. The CDR3 DNA reads TGTGCCAGCAGTCCGGGACAGTCCAACACTGAAGCTTTCTTT. Its protein product is CASSPGQSNTEAFF.

In its sample, this clone was seen a few times. One end of the junction varies from germline; a read error may be responsible. This chain connects TRBV7-7 to TRBJ2-5; the match to TRBD2 covers 7 bases. CDR3 length equals 15 residues. Germline CDR1 and CDR2: SSHAT and FNYEAQ (reference sequence). The CDR3 coding sequence is TGTGCTAGCAGCTTATTCCCCAGGGAGGGTGAGACCCAGTACTTC. Translating it yields CASSLFPREGETQYF.

The V and J genes are TRBV6-1 and TRBJ1-3; 8 nucleotides match TRBD1. The V gene's germline CDR1 is MNHNS and CDR2 SASEGT. The CDR3 covers 14 residues. J lost 3 bases, V lost 9 bases, and 7 bases had no gene match. CDR3 coding DNA: TGTGCCAGTTCCAGGGGGCTGTTTGGAAACACCATATATTTT. As protein: CASSRGLFGNTIYF.

Written as DNA, the CDR3 is TGTGCCAGCAGCGTAGGATTAGGGCAGGGGATGAGCTCCTACAATGAGCAGTTCTTC. Translation: CASSVGLGQGMSSYNEQFF. The chain carries TRBV9 and TRBJ2-1; D might be TRBD1 (6 bases). There are 19 residues in the CDR3. Germline CDR1 is SGDLS and CDR2 is YYNGEE. V was pared by 0 bases and J by 0 bases, with 19 bases between.

In this sample, this clone turned up a few times. The chain carries TRBV7-3 and TRBJ2-1; 8 positions match TRBD1. The CDR3 extends over 14 amino acids. Germline CDR1 SGHTA, CDR2 FQGTGA. Trimming took 5 bases from V and 8 from J; bases not matched to a gene: 8. CDR3 nucleotide sequence: TGTGCCAGCAGCCCCGACAGGGGAAATTATGAGCAGTTCTTC. Its translation: CASSPDRGNYEQFF.

This rearrangement joins TRBV5-4 to TRBJ1-3; TRBD1 matches 12 bases. Germline V gives CDR1 SGHNT, CDR2 YYREEE (reference sequence). J was trimmed by 4 bases and V by 4 bases; bases with no gene match: 3. The CDR3 contains 15 residues. CDR3 DNA: TGTGCCAGCAGCGGGGGACAGGGGGCAGGAAACACCATATATTTT. Protein sequence: CASSGGQGAGNTIYF.

This sequence joins TRBV7-3 and TRBJ2-2; D gene ambiguous. V dropped 4 bases and J dropped 2 bases, with 2 bases sitting between them. From germline, CDR1 is SGHTA and CDR2 FQGTGA. There are 12 residues in the CDR3. CDR3 protein: CASSSNTGELFF. DNA for the CDR3: TGTGCCAGCAGCTCAAACACCGGGGAGCTGTTTTTT.

The chain has TRBV27 and TRBJ1-1, with D unresolved. V lost 2 bases, J lost 5 bases, and 24 bases lay in between. The CDR3 is made up of 18 amino acids. Germline assignment: CDR1 MNHEY and CDR2 SMNVEV (reference sequence). Here the CDR3 DNA reads TGTGCCAGCAGTTTAGTAGGCGCCCTACGAGGGAGGGAAACTGAAGCTTTCTTT. This codes for CASSLVGALRGRETEAFF.

The CDR3 spells CASSFLAGNTGELFF. In nucleotides, the CDR3 is TGCGCCAGCAGCTTTCTAGCGGGGAACACCGGGGAGCTGTTTTTT. The J gene is TRBJ2-2, the V gene TRBV5-1; 8 nucleotides agree with TRBD2. J gave up 1 base and V 2 bases, and 1 base lay outside the gene matches. Germline CDR1 is SGHRS and CDR2 is YFSETQ. The CDR3 consists of 15 residues.

The chain is built from TRBV7-2 and TRBJ1-3; D gene unclear. CDR3 length: 15 amino acids. Germline V gene sequence: CDR1 SGHTA, CDR2 FQGNSA. V lost 2 bases, J lost 2 bases, and 10 bases lay in between. The CDR3 nucleotides are TGTGCCAGCAGCTTAAGCTCCGGGACTGGAAACACCATATATTTT. Residues: CASSLSSGTGNTIYF.

This rearrangement joins TRBV9 to TRBJ2-1; 7 bases are a match to TRBD1. Unmatched junction bases numbered 17, after V lost 2 bases and J lost 6 bases. Looked up from germline, CDR1 is SGDLS and CDR2 is YYNGEE. The CDR3 covers 18 residues. This chain's CDR3 is CASSVSTGIPTVGNEQFF. The CDR3 coding sequence is TGTGCCAGCAGCGTTTCGACAGGGATACCGACTGTGGGCAATGAGCAGTTCTTC. The entire variable domain, with the rest obtained from reference TRBV9 and TRBJ2-1, is as follows: DSGVTQTPKHLITATGQRVTLRCSPRSGDLSVYWYQQSLDQGLQFLIQYYNGEERAKGNILERFSAQQFPDLHSELNLSSLELGDSALYFCASSVSTGIPTVGNEQFFGPGTRLTVL.

The sample holds a few counts of this clone. The chain has TRBV5-1 and TRBJ2-1; TRBD1 agrees at 7 bases. Germline loops: CDR1 SGHRS, CDR2 YFSETQ. Unmatched junction bases numbered 11, after V lost 6 bases and J lost 5 bases. This CDR3 is built from 15 residues. This CDR3 is CASTGDRTINNEQFF. The CDR3 DNA sequence: TGCGCCAGCACAGGGGACAGAACGATTAACAATGAGCAGTTCTTC. The full variable domain, in which reference TRBV5-1 and TRBJ2-1 provide the parts outside the CDR3, is KAGVTQTPRYLIKTRGQQVTLSCSPISGHRSVSWYQQTPGQGLQFLFEYFSETQRNKGNFPGRFSGRQFSNSRSEMNVSTLELGDSALYLCASTGDRTINNEQFFGPGTRLTVL.